These 9 T cell receptor beta chains came from one sample sequenced in a study of cytomegalovirus exposure and HLA in healthy donors. The PCR employed 60 Vbeta primers together with 13 Jbeta primers. Measured with immunoSEQ multiplex PCR; TCRdb has only the in-frame clones, and not every one. The listing contains approximately 110,000 clones. What was sequenced was PBMCs. The receptor set was obtained from a man between 35 and 55 years old in good health and CMV-seronegative.

V and J are TRBV30 and TRBJ1-5, with D tentatively TRBD1 (6 bases). V was trimmed by 0 bases and J by 2 bases, leaving 11 bases between them. Germline values: CDR1 GTSNPN, CDR2 SVGIG (reference sequence). The CDR3 spans 15 residues. CDR3 residues: CAWSVGQPRNQPQHF. CDR3 in DNA: TGTGCCTGGAGTGTAGGACAGCCCCGCAATCAGCCCCAGCATTTT.

The chain carries TRBV6-5 and TRBJ2-7, with TRBD1 identical over 9 bases. V was pared by 4 bases and J by 3 bases, with 4 bases of the junction left unmatched. There are 14 residues in the CDR3. Germline V gives CDR1 MNHEY, CDR2 SVGAGI. This CDR3 reads CASSSGQGNYEQYF. CDR3 coding DNA: TGTGCCAGCAGTTCGGGACAGGGAAACTACGAGCAGTACTTC.

This chain joins TRBV9 and TRBJ2-3; no definite D call. The V end was cut by 0 bases, the J end by 5 bases, with 4 bases between. The CDR3 consists of 12 residues. Germline CDR1 is SGDLS and CDR2 is YYNGEE. The CDR3 DNA reads TGTGCCAGCAGCGTAGAGCGAGATACGCAGTATTTT. This encodes CASSVERDTQYF.

The V and J genes are TRBV10-3 and TRBJ2-2; D call uncertain. The CDR3 runs 14 residues. V dropped 6 bases and J dropped 4 bases, with 12 bases sitting between them. Germline CDR1 ENHRY, CDR2 SYGVKD. Here the CDR3 DNA reads TGTGCCATCAGCGGCCAGGTGGGCACCGGGGAGCTGTTTTTT. Its protein product is CAISGQVGTGELFF.

The chain employs TRBV10-3 and TRBJ2-5; D is possibly TRBD2 (6 bases). The length of the CDR3 is 14 residues. From germline, CDR1 is ENHRY and CDR2 SYGVKD. V was clipped by 0 bases and J by 5 bases, with 10 bases between them. CDR3 sequence (DNA): TGTGCCATCAGTGAGTCGCGGCTAGCGGAGACCCAGTACTTC. Translated, it gives CAISESRLAETQYF.

In nucleotides, the CDR3 is TGTGCCTGGAGTACCCCCCCCTGGGCGGGCGGGAGGCCCTATGAGCAGTTCTTC. Protein product: CAWSTPPWAGGRPYEQFF. The rearrangement uses TRBV30 and TRBJ2-1; 8 bases are a match to TRBD2. The CDR3 has 18 residues. Trimming removed 2 bases from V and 8 bases from J; junction bases left unmatched: 20. Germline values: CDR1 GTSNPN, CDR2 SVGIG (reference sequence). Complete variable domain (other parts from reference TRBV30 and TRBJ2-1): SQTIHQWPATLVQPVGSPLSLECTVEGTSNPNLYWYRQAAGRGLQLLFYSVGIGQISSEVPQNLSASRPQDRQFILSSKKLLLSDSGFYLCAWSTPPWAGGRPYEQFFGPGTRLTVL.

V usage is TRBV28 and J usage is TRBJ2-7; 7 nucleotides line up with TRBD1. With 4 bases clipped from V and 4 bases from J, the junction kept 7 bases outside the gene matches. The germline V gene has CDR1 MDHEN and CDR2 SYDVKM. This CDR3 is built from 14 residues. CDR3 region: CASSSTGTDYEQYF. The CDR3 DNA sequence: TGTGCCAGCAGTTCTACGGGGACAGATTACGAGCAGTACTTC.

The chain employs TRBV2 and TRBJ2-5, with TRBD2 identical over 8 bases. Looked up from germline, CDR1 is SNHLY and CDR2 is FYNNEI. CDR3 length equals 13 residues. Trimming at V came to 8 bases and at J to 4 bases, leaving 6 bases not matched to a gene. The DNA of the CDR3 is TGTGCCAGCGGGAGGGCGGGAGGAGAGACCCAGTACTTC. Protein sequence: CASGRAGGETQYF. Full variable domain (remainder filled in from reference TRBV2 and TRBJ2-5): EPEVTQTPSHQVTQMGQEVILRCVPISNHLYFYWYRQILGQKVEFLVSFYNNEISEKSEIFDDQFSVERPDGSNFTLKIRSTKLEDSAMYFCASGRAGGETQYFGPGTRLLVL.

The chain has TRBV19 and TRBJ1-4; D is unclear. Trimming took off 7 bases at V and 3 bases at J, with 9 bases between the two ends. The CDR3 is 13 residues long. Per the germline V gene, CDR1 is LNHDA and CDR2 is SQIVND (reference sequence). The DNA for the CDR3 is TGTGCCAGTACCGGTATCCCTAATGAAAAACTGTTTTTT. Amino acid sequence: CASTGIPNEKLFF.